The source of this T cell receptor beta chain is a study of cytomegalovirus exposure and HLA in healthy donors. Points from the study as a whole: A list of roughly 160 TCR beta chains associated with cytomegalovirus was given. Using the classifier, cytomegalovirus status was reportedly diagnosed with high specificity and sensitivity. In a later analysis, TCR beta V- and J-gene trimming was associated with a missense DCLRE1C variant.

Regarding donors, all were healthy bone marrow donors. PCR employed 60 Vbeta and 13 Jbeta primers. Clones were read by immunoSEQ multiplex PCR, and TCRdb kept only the in-frame ones, dropping some. The sample yields about 140,000 clones, roughly 80% seen once. In regard to this clone: The target antigen is unknown.

The germline gives CDR1 ENHRY, CDR2 SYGVKD. CDR3 length: 14 amino acids. Trimming removed 3 bases at V and 10 bases at J, with 15 bases between. The TCR was taken from a man between 35 and 55 years old in good health and CMV-seropositive. The specimen sequenced was PBMCs. The rearrangement joins TRBV10-3 to TRBJ2-2, with D possibly TRBD1 on 6 matching bases. The CDR3 bases are TGTGCCATCAGTGACTGGGGGCCCCCCGCGGAGCTGTTTTTT. Its protein is CAISDWGPPAELFF.